These T cell receptor beta chains were read from a single sample in a study of CD8 T cells in ankylosing spondylitis. TCRdb fed the 5' RACE reads into MiXCR, producing one record per CDR3 protein. This table holds more than 150,000 distinct CDR3 sequences, roughly 18% found once. The sequenced sample consisted of blood, either unsorted or a sorted T cell fraction (not recorded which). The receptors originated from a male donor between 5 and 35 years old with ankylosing spondylitis or in good health (not recorded which). Both conserved end residues are part of each CDR3. The order of the fields is D gene, V gene, J gene, clone size, CDR3 DNA, CDR3 protein. The D gene is left open where the match is weak. The listing skips clone size in some rows; elsewhere it reads once, few, many or a size class.

-	TRBV5-1	TRBJ2-7	many	TGCGCCAGCAGCGTTACAGGGACGAGGGAGCAGTACTTC	CASSVTGTREQYF
TRBD2	TRBV15	TRBJ2-7	many	TGTGCCACCAGCAGACCCACGGGACTAGCGGGGTCCTACGAGCAGTACTTC	CATSRPTGLAGSYEQYF
TRBD2	TRBV2	TRBJ2-7	many	TGTGCCAGCAGAATGTACAGGACTAGCTACGAGCAGTACTTC	CASRMYRTSYEQYF
-	TRBV19	TRBJ2-1	-	TGTGCCAGTAGTGGGGGGATCTTCAATGAGCAGTTCTTC	CASSGGIFNEQFF
-	TRBV12-3/TRBV12-4	TRBJ2-1	many	TGTGCCAGCAGTTATTCCGGTTATGAGCAGTTCTTC	CASSYSGYEQFF
TRBD1	TRBV5-1	TRBJ2-7	many	TGCGCCAGCAGCTTGGCCCCTGCCCAGGGGGCCACCTACGAGCAGTACTTC	CASSLAPAQGATYEQYF
TRBD1	TRBV5-5	TRBJ1-1	many	TGTGCCAGCGGCCGAACAGGGGGAAACACTGAAGCTTTCTTT	CASGRTGGNTEAFF
-	TRBV12-3/TRBV12-4	TRBJ2-5	-	TGTGCCAGCAGTGGGGCGGGCGTCAGCTACTATGAGACCCAGTACTTC	CASSGAGVSYYETQYF
-	TRBV20-1	TRBJ1-2	-	TGCAGTGCCGCAGGGCCCGAGAACTTGTATGGCTACACCTTC	CSAAGPENLYGYTF
TRBD1	TRBV5-1	TRBJ1-1	many	TGCGCCAGCAGCCCGAATCAAGACAGGGGGAACACTGAAGCTTTCTTT	CASSPNQDRGNTEAFF
-	TRBV20-1	TRBJ2-1	once	TGCAGTGCTAGAGATCGGTGGGGGAACCAGCCGGGCAATGAGCAGTTCTTC	CSARDRWGNQPGNEQFF
-	TRBV12-3/TRBV12-4	TRBJ1-1	many	TGTGCCAGCAGTCCAGGACGAATTAGCACTGAAGCTTTCTTT	CASSPGRISTEAFF
TRBD2	TRBV2	TRBJ2-1	many	TGTGCCAGCAGTGGTCTAGAGACTAGCGGCTACAATGAGCAGTTCTTC	CASSGLETSGYNEQFF
TRBD1	TRBV25-1	TRBJ2-1	-	TGTGCCAGCACGACAGGGGCTACTTACAATGAGCAGTTCTTC	CASTTGATYNEQFF
-	TRBV25-1	TRBJ2-1	many	TGTGCCAGCAGTGAGGTTTTGGCGTCCGAGCAGTTCTTC	CASSEVLASEQFF
-	TRBV7-9	TRBJ2-7	many	TGTGCCAGCAGCTTAGATGCAGGGATTACCTACGAGCAGTACTTC	CASSLDAGITYEQYF
TRBD1	TRBV12-3/TRBV12-4	TRBJ2-5	many	TGTGCCAGCAGCATTACAGGGGGCGCGGAGACCCAGTACTTC	CASSITGGAETQYF
TRBD2	TRBV12-5	TRBJ2-1	once	TGTGCTAGTGGTTTGGTCCGTTTGGGACTAGCTAATGAGCAGTTCTTC	CASGLVRLGLANEQFF
TRBD2	TRBV6-1	TRBJ2-1	many	TGTGCCAGCAGTGAAATAGCGGGAGGGCCTCGGGAGCAGTTCTTC	CASSEIAGGPREQFF
TRBD1	TRBV5-1	TRBJ1-2	many	TGCGCCAGCAGCTTTAGTACAGGGGGCGATGGCTACACCTTC	CASSFSTGGDGYTF
-	TRBV24-1	TRBJ2-1	many	TGTGCCACCAGCCAGGACCGAGGGCTCTCCAATGAGCAGTTCTTC	CATSQDRGLSNEQFF
-	TRBV29-1	TRBJ1-1	few	TGCAGCCCCGTCTCACTAGGGGTGAACACTGAAGCTTTCTTT	CSPVSLGVNTEAFF
TRBD1	TRBV27	TRBJ1-1	many	TGTGCCAGCAGTCCCCGACAGGGACGGGGGAACACTGAAGCTTTCTTT	CASSPRQGRGNTEAFF
-	TRBV5-6	TRBJ2-3	many	TGTGCCAGCAGCTCACAACTCACAGATACGCAGTATTTT	CASSSQLTDTQYF
-	TRBV12-3/TRBV12-4	TRBJ1-1	many	TGTGCCAGCAGTTCCGGGGTTTGGACTGAAGCTTTCTTT	CASSSGVWTEAFF
TRBD1	TRBV7-2	TRBJ2-7	many	TGTGCCAGCAGGGAACCGGGACAGGGAGGCTACGAGCAGTACTTC	CASREPGQGGYEQYF
-	TRBV10-1	TRBJ1-4	many	TGCGCCAGCAGCCGGTTAGGCGCTCGTGAAAAACTGTTTTTT	CASSRLGAREKLFF
-	TRBV4-1	TRBJ1-1	-	TGCGCCAGCAGCCAAGGTCTGGGATTGAACACTGAAGCTTTCTTT	CASSQGLGLNTEAFF
-	TRBV18	TRBJ2-3	many	TGTGCCAGCTCACCAAGGGCGGAGTGGGAAACGCAGTATTTT	CASSPRAEWETQYF
-	TRBV27	TRBJ2-6	many	TGTGCCAGCAGCCCTAGACCCTCTGGGGCCAACGTCCTGACTTTC	CASSPRPSGANVLTF
-	TRBV7-9	TRBJ2-2	-	TGTGCCAGCAGCCCGGGGAGCAGACAGACCACCGGGGAGCTGTTTTTT	CASSPGSRQTTGELFF
-	TRBV9	TRBJ2-2	many	TGTGCCAGCAGCGTAGTCGGAGGGGGCGGGGAGCTGTTTTTT	CASSVVGGGGELFF
TRBD1	TRBV12-3/TRBV12-4	TRBJ1-3	many	TGTGCCAGCCGGGACAGGTACTCTGGAAACACCATATATTTT	CASRDRYSGNTIYF
TRBD1	TRBV20-1	TRBJ1-1	many	TGCAGTGCTAGAGTGATCCAGGGGGCGCGCACTGAAGCTTTCTTT	CSARVIQGARTEAFF
-	TRBV7-9	TRBJ2-2	few	TGTGCCAGCGGTGAGGCGGGCGGGGAGCTGTTTTTT	CASGEAGGELFF
-	TRBV9	TRBJ2-3	many	TGTGCCAGCAGCGTAGGGCTGGATACGCAGTATTTT	CASSVGLDTQYF